Listed here are 8 T cell receptor beta chains from one sample, sequenced in a study of CD4 T cells in relation to SARS-CoV-2 and coronaviruses. Some clones are missing from TCRdb's copy, which holds only in-frame ones; the method was immunoSEQ multiplex PCR. The sample holds about 20,000 clones, about 60% seen once. The unexposed donors gave CD4+ T cells in about 2011-2018, prior to COVID-19. Isolation of CD4+ T cells took place after less than 11 days in culture. Their recognized antigens are unknown. The source material was CD4+ T cells from PBMCs, cultured in vitro. The receptors stem from a human donor in good health.

The V gene is TRBV7-2, the J gene TRBJ2-2; a weak D match, TRBD1 (5 bases). Germline CDR1 SGHTA, CDR2 FQGNSA. This CDR3 is 14 amino acids long. V was cut by 5 bases and J by 4 bases, with 11 bases left in between. The CDR3 protein is CASSPQGITGELFF. Written as DNA, the CDR3 is TGTGCCAGCAGCCCCCAGGGCATCACCGGGGAGCTGTTTTTT. Filled out from reference TRBV7-2 and TRBJ2-2, the complete variable domain reads GAGVSQSPSNKVTEKGKDVELRCDPISGHTALYWYRQSLGQGLEFLIYFQGNSAPDKSGLPSDRFSAERTGGSVSTLTIQRTQQEDSAVYLCASSPQGITGELFFGEGSRLTVL.

The J gene is TRBJ2-2, the V gene TRBV5-6, with 13 bases lining up with TRBD2. The germline V gene encodes CDR1 SGHDT and CDR2 YYEEEE. Losses at the gene ends were 5 bases for V and 4 bases for J; bases not matched to a gene: 5. The CDR3 length is 16 residues. The CDR3 here is CASRLAGGMSTGELFF. The CDR3 DNA follows: TGTGCCAGCAGACTAGCGGGGGGGATGAGCACCGGGGAGCTGTTTTTT.

About this clone: Mismatch with germline at one junction end may stem from a read error. V gene TRBV6-5 combines with J gene TRBJ2-7; 7 bases are a match to TRBD1. Per germline, CDR1 MNHEY and CDR2 SVGAGI. The CDR3 extends over 14 amino acids. For the CDR3, the DNA is TGTGCCAGCAGCTACTCGGGCAGGGGGTACGAGCAGTACTTC. It specifies CASSYSGRGYEQYF.

The gene calls are TRBV12-3 or TRBV12-4 and TRBJ1-1, with no clear D. The CDR3 sequence is 11 residues long. V was cut by 9 bases and J by 3 bases, with 8 bases left in between. The CDR3 DNA reads TGTGCCAGTCTGGTAGACACTGAAGCTTTCTTT. Translated: CASLVDTEAFF.

In this sample, this clone turned up a few times. The chain uses TRBV19 and TRBJ1-1; 8 bases are shared with TRBD1. The CDR3 runs to 14 residues. J lost 2 bases, V lost 6 bases, and 5 bases had no gene match. Germline lookup yields CDR1 LNHDA and CDR2 SQIVND (reference sequence). The CDR3 loop reads CASSPTGANTEAFF. For the CDR3, the DNA is TGTGCCAGTAGCCCGACAGGGGCTAACACTGAAGCTTTCTTT.

The rearrangement links TRBV6-5 to TRBJ2-7; D tentatively fits TRBD1 or TRBD2 (5 bases each). Germline V gene lookup returns CDR1 MNHEY and CDR2 SVGAGI. The germline V and J ends were trimmed by 6 bases and 4 bases, with 16 bases remaining between them. The CDR3 is 14 amino acids. The CDR3 sequence is CASRWDQTAYEQYF. In nucleotides, the CDR3 is TGTGCCAGCAGGTGGGACCAAACAGCATACGAGCAGTACTTC.

This clone was observed a handful of times. V usage is TRBV3-1 (or the pseudogene TRBV3-2) and J usage is TRBJ2-3; maybe TRBD2 (7 bases). CDR3 size: 16 residues. The V and J ends lost 3 bases and 2 bases respectively, with 15 bases between them. Germline lookup yields CDR1 LGHDT and CDR2 YNNKEL (reference sequence). CDR3 in amino acids: CASSQVGGPVTDTQYF. The CDR3 DNA is TGTGCCAGCAGCCAGGTCGGGGGGCCAGTCACAGATACGCAGTATTTT.

The rearrangement joins TRBV7-3 to TRBJ2-1; D is perhaps TRBD1 or TRBD2 (6 bases each). Germline CDR1 is SGHTA and CDR2 is FQGTGA. This CDR3 is 15 amino acids long. Trimming removed 5 bases from V and 11 bases from J, with 22 bases in between. The CDR3 coding sequence is TGTGCCAGCAGCCCGGGGGCAGGGCGTCGGACAAAGCAGTTCTTC. Its translation is CASSPGAGRRTKQFF.